A selection of T cell receptor beta chains follows, all from one sample in a study of T cell responses to AZD1222 COVID-19 vaccine. Generated by immunoSEQ multiplex PCR, the TCRdb table keeps only in-frame clones and is missing some. The sample shows 95,000 to 150,000 clones, about 90% of them seen only once. The source was peripheral blood, collected on day 0 of AZD1222 vaccination. These receptors came from an adult in good health. Each CDR3 is given with its conserved first and last residue. D genes are given only for firm matches. Some rows mark clone size as missing; the rest say once, few, many or name a class of expanded clone.

clone size	D gene	V gene	J gene	CDR3 protein	CDR3 DNA
.	TRBD2	TRBV27	TRBJ2-7	CASSLTLAGGGWAYEQYF	TGTGCCAGCAGTTTAACACTAGCGGGAGGTGGCTGGGCCTACGAGCAGTACTTC
.	.	TRBV7-2	TRBJ2-1	CASSLALAKGNEQFF	TGTGCCAGCAGCTTGGCACTAGCCAAGGGTAATGAGCAGTTCTTC
.	TRBD1	TRBV7-2	TRBJ1-1	CASSIGGQKNTEAFF	TGTGCCAGCAGCATAGGGGGACAGAAAAACACTGAAGCTTTCTTT
.	.	TRBV7-2	TRBJ2-1	CASSLALGTYNEQFF	TGTGCCAGCAGCTTAGCGCTGGGGACCTACAATGAGCAGTTCTTC
.	TRBD2	TRBV28	TRBJ2-7	CASSPGGGPGEQYF	TGTGCCAGCAGCCCCGGGGGAGGGCCGGGCGAGCAGTACTTC
.	.	TRBV11-1	TRBJ1-1	CASSFGRAYTEAFF	TGTGCCAGCAGCTTCGGCAGGGCCTACACTGAAGCTTTCTTT
.	.	TRBV27	TRBJ2-7	CASSLAALHEQYF	TGTGCCAGCAGTTTAGCGGCCCTGCACGAGCAGTACTTC
.	.	TRBV15	TRBJ2-7	CATSRDTSRAYEQYF	TGTGCCACCAGCAGAGATACTAGTCGAGCGTACGAGCAGTACTTC
.	.	TRBV27	TRBJ1-2	CASIFYGGKDGYTF	TGTGCCAGCATCTTTTACGGAGGTAAGGATGGCTACACCTTC
few	TRBD1	TRBV11-2	TRBJ2-7	CASSSGTGYYEQYF	TGTGCCAGCAGCTCCGGGACAGGGTATTACGAGCAGTACTTC
.	.	TRBV11-2	TRBJ1-1	CASSLDHRLNTEAFF	TGTGCCAGCAGCTTAGATCATCGGCTGAACACTGAAGCTTTCTTT
once	.	TRBV10-1	TRBJ2-7	CASSRGTTYEQYF	TGCGCCAGCAGTAGAGGGACAACCTACGAGCAGTACTTC
once	.	TRBV7-3	TRBJ2-5	CASSVAGVETQYF	TGTGCCAGCTCCGTTGCAGGGGTAGAGACCCAGTACTTC
.	.	TRBV18	TRBJ1-6	CASSPVSGKNSPLHF	TGTGCCAGCTCACCAGTCTCGGGGAAGAATTCACCCCTCCACTTT
.	TRBD2	TRBV6-5	TRBJ2-2	CASSNGGAGELFF	TGTGCCAGCAGCAACGGGGGGGCCGGGGAGCTGTTTTTT
.	.	TRBV11-3	TRBJ1-1	CASSPDREAFF	TGTGCCAGCAGCCCGGACCGGGAAGCTTTCTTT
once	.	TRBV29-1	TRBJ2-3	CSVEKDSLYTDTQYF	TGCAGCGTTGAAAAGGACTCCCTATACACAGATACGCAGTATTTT
.	.	TRBV4-1	TRBJ1-1	CATWGGGSEAFF	TGCGCCACCTGGGGAGGAGGGTCTGAAGCTTTCTTT
.	.	TRBV3-1/TRBV3-2	TRBJ1-2	CASSQGYSENYGYTF	TGTGCCAGCAGCCAAGGGTACAGTGAAAACTATGGCTACACCTTC
.	.	TRBV11-2	TRBJ1-2	CASSLGLHRRSSGYTF	TGTGCCAGCAGCTTAGGCCTTCACCGGAGGTCCAGTGGCTACACCTTC
.	.	TRBV2	TRBJ1-1	CASSAQGPEAFF	TGTGCCAGCAGTGCTCAGGGTCCTGAAGCTTTCTTT
.	.	TRBV30	TRBJ2-3	CAWEIRGTDTQYF	TGTGCCTGGGAAATACGCGGAACAGATACGCAGTATTTT
.	.	TRBV19	TRBJ1-4	CASSGSNYEKLFF	TGTGCCAGTAGTGGCAGCAACTATGAAAAACTGTTTTTT
.	TRBD1	TRBV7-9	TRBJ1-4	CASRWDRVTGGTENEKLFF	TGTGCCAGCAGATGGGACAGGGTAACCGGAGGAACCGAAAATGAAAAACTGTTTTTT
.	.	TRBV4-1	TRBJ1-4	CASSPLSMPGGTNEKLFF	TGCGCCAGCAGCCCCTTATCCATGCCGGGGGGGACTAATGAAAAACTGTTTTTT
.	.	TRBV9	TRBJ1-1	CASSVDPGATEAFF	TGTGCCAGCAGCGTAGATCCGGGGGCCACTGAAGCTTTCTTT
.	.	TRBV6-6	TRBJ2-7	CASSADRNHEQYF	TGTGCCAGCAGTGCTGACAGGAACCACGAGCAGTACTTC
once	.	TRBV5-1	TRBJ1-4	CASRGGGSNEKLFF	TGCGCCAGCAGGGGTGGCGGATCCAATGAAAAACTGTTTTTT
.	TRBD1	TRBV6-5	TRBJ1-5	CASSRTGLNQPQHF	TGTGCCAGCAGTAGGACAGGCCTCAATCAGCCCCAGCATTTT
once	.	TRBV7-8	TRBJ2-4	CASSPEEAKNIQYF	TGTGCCAGCAGCCCCGAGGAAGCCAAAAACATTCAGTACTTC
.	.	TRBV12-3/TRBV12-4	TRBJ1-1	CASSESWEAFF	TGTGCCAGCAGCGAGTCCTGGGAAGCTTTCTTT
.	.	TRBV6-1	TRBJ2-3	CASSEYPGAENTDTQYF	TGTGCCAGCAGTGAATATCCAGGAGCCGAAAACACAGATACGCAGTATTTT
.	.	TRBV19	TRBJ2-7	CASHDGFSYEQYF	TGTGCCAGTCACGACGGATTCTCCTACGAGCAGTACTTC
.	.	TRBV7-6	TRBJ2-7	CASSPSAQSSYEQYF	TGTGCCAGCAGCCCCTCGGCTCAAAGCTCCTACGAGCAGTACTTC
.	.	TRBV19	TRBJ1-5	CASKIGWTNQPQHF	TGTGCCAGTAAGATCGGGTGGACCAATCAGCCCCAGCATTTT
.	.	TRBV27	TRBJ1-1	CASSPSPGLYLDTEAFF	TGTGCCAGCAGCCCATCCCCGGGACTCTACCTGGACACTGAAGCTTTCTTT
.	TRBD1	TRBV19	TRBJ1-5	CASSLLIQGVQPQHF	TGTGCCAGTAGTCTTCTGATACAGGGGGTTCAGCCCCAGCATTTT
.	.	TRBV7-9	TRBJ1-1	CASSPGLGTEAFF	TGTGCCAGCAGCCCCGGTCTGGGCACTGAAGCTTTCTTT
.	.	TRBV2	TRBJ2-7	CASRGISPYEQYF	TGTGCCAGCAGGGGGATTTCCCCCTACGAGCAGTACTTC
.	.	TRBV7-8	TRBJ1-2	CASGSGSLYGYTF	TGTGCCAGCGGATCAGGGAGCCTCTATGGCTACACCTTC
.	TRBD1	TRBV5-8	TRBJ1-1	CASSFPGQVNTEAFF	TGTGCCAGCAGCTTCCCGGGACAGGTTAACACTGAAGCTTTCTTT
.	.	TRBV19	TRBJ1-4	CASSIESRRNEKLFF	TGTGCCAGTAGTATAGAGAGCAGACGGAATGAAAAACTGTTTTTT
once	TRBD1	TRBV5-4	TRBJ1-6	CASSSKQGAGSPLHF	TGTGCCAGCAGTTCGAAACAGGGGGCAGGGTCACCCCTCCACTTT
.	.	TRBV21-1	TRBJ1-1	CASRRDRACGEAFF	TGTGCCAGCAGGAGAGACCGGGCGTGTGGAGAAGCTTTCTTT
.	.	TRBV4-1	TRBJ2-7	CASSQDPLSYEQYF	TGCGCCAGCAGCCAAGATCCCCTCTCCTACGAGCAGTACTTC
.	.	TRBV7-2	TRBJ1-6	CASSITTGSESPLHF	TGTGCCAGCAGCATCACAACAGGGAGTGAATCACCCCTCCACTTT
once	TRBD2	TRBV5-1	TRBJ2-1	CASSLGSTSGVQQFF	TGCGCCAGCAGCTTGGGCAGTACTAGCGGGGTACAGCAGTTCTTC